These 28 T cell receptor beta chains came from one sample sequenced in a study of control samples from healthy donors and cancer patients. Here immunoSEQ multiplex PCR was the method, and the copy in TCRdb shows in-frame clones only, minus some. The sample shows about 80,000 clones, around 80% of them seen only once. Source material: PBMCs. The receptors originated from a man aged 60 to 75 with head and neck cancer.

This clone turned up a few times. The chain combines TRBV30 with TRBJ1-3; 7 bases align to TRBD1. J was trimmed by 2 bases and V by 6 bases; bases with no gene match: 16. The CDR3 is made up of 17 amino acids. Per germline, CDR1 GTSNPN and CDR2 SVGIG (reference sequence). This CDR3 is CACRLGGDRVTGNTIYF. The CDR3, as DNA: TGTGCCTGCAGGCTAGGGGGAGACAGGGTAACTGGAAACACCATATATTTT.

The CDR3 DNA follows: TGTGCCGCCCTCCCGGGGGGTTACTATGGCTACACCTTC. It translates to CAALPGGYYGYTF. J is TRBJ1-2 and V is TRBV28; a weak D match, TRBD1 (5 bases). Germline CDR1 and CDR2: MDHEN and SYDVKM. Trimming pared 11 bases from V and 3 bases from J, leaving 16 bases between. There are 13 residues in the CDR3.

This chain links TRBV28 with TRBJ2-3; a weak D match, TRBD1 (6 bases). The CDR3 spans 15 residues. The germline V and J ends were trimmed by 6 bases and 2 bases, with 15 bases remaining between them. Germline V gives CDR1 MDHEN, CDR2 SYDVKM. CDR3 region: CASRLTGHTTDTQYF. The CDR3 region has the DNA TGTGCCAGCAGACTAACGGGACACACCACAGATACGCAGTATTTT.

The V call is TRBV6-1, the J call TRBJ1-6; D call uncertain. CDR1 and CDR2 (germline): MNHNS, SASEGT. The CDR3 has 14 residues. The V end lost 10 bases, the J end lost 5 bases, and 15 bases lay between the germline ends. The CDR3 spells CATKTTVNNSPLHF. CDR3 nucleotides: TGTGCCACTAAGACAACCGTGAATAATTCACCCCTCCACTTT.

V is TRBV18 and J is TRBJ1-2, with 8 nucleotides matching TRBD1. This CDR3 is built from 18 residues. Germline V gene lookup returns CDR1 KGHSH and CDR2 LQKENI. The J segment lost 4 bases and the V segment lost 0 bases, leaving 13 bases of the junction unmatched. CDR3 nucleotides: TGTGCCAGCTCACCACCCGGGACAGGAACCATTAGGGGCTATGGCTACACCTTC. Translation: CASSPPGTGTIRGYGYTF.

The DNA for the CDR3 is TGTGCCAGCAGCCACGACAAAGGGGGGCTGAATGAAAAACTGTTTTTT. Its protein product is CASSHDKGGLNEKLFF. The chain combines TRBV4-2 with TRBJ1-4; D may be TRBD1 (6 bases). CDR3 size: 16 residues. V shed 3 bases and J shed 5 bases, with 16 bases lying between them. CDR1 and CDR2 (germline): LGHNA, YNFKEQ.

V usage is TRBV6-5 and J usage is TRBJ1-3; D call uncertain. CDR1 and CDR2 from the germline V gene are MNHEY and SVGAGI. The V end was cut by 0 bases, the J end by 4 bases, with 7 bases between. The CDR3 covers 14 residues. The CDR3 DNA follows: TGTGCCAGCAGTTACTCGGGCAGAGGAAACACCATATATTTT. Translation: CASSYSGRGNTIYF.

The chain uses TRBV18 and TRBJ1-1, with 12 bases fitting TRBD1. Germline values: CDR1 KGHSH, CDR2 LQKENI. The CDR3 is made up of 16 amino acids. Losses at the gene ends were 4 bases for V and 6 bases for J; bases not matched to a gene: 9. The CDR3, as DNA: TGTGCCAGCTCACGCGTGTCTGGGACAGGGGGCTCTGAAGCTTTCTTT. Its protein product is CASSRVSGTGGSEAFF.

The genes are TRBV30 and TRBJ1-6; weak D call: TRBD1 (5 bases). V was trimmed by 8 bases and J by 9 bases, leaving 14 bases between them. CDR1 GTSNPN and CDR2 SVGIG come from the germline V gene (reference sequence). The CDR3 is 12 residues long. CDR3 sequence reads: CAGTGGRSPLHF. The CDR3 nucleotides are TGTGCCGGCACAGGAGGGCGTTCACCCCTCCACTTT.

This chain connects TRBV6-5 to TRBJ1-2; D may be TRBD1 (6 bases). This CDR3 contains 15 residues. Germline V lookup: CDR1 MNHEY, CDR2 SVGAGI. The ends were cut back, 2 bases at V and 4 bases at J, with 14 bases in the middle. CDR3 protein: CASSYGFGQSYGYTF. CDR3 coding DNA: TGTGCCAGCAGTTACGGTTTTGGACAGTCCTATGGCTACACCTTC.

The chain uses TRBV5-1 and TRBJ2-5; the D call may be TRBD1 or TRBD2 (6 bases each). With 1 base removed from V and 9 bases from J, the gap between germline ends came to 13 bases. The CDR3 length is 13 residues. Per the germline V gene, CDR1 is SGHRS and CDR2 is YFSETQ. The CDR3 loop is CASSLRTVAAQYF. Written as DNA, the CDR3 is TGCGCCAGCAGCTTGAGGACAGTAGCGGCCCAGTACTTC.

The CDR3 DNA follows: TGTGCCAGCAGTTTAGGCAGCGAGTACCAAGAGACCCAGTACTTC. Translation: CASSLGSEYQETQYF. The chain combines TRBV27 with TRBJ2-5; D gene ambiguous. The CDR3 length is 15 residues. CDR1 is MNHEY and CDR2 is SMNVEV in the germline V gene (reference sequence). The V and J ends lost 2 bases and 0 bases respectively, with 10 bases between them.

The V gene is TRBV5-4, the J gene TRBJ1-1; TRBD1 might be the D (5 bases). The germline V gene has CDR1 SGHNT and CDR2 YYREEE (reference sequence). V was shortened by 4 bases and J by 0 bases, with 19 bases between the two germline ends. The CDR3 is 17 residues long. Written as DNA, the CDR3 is TGTGCCAGCAGCCCTCTTCCGGGACGGACTATGAACACTGAAGCTTTCTTT. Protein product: CASSPLPGRTMNTEAFF.

The CDR3, as DNA: TGTGCCAGCAGCCTGATGAACATTCAGTACTTC. Translated: CASSLMNIQYF. The rearrangement joins TRBV5-6 to TRBJ2-4, with no clear D. The CDR3 has 11 amino acids. Trimming removed 4 bases from V and 7 bases from J, with 6 bases in between. CDR1 is SGHDT, CDR2 YYEEEE, per germline.

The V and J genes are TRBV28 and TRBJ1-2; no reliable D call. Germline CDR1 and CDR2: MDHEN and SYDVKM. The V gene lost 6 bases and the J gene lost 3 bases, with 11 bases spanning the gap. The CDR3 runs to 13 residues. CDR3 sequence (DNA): TGTGCCAGCAGCCGAGACGGTCACTATGGCTACACCTTC. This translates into CASSRDGHYGYTF.

The CDR3 coding sequence is TGTGCCAGCCTCCAGGGCACAGATACGCAGTATTTT. Residues: CASLQGTDTQYF. The chain joins TRBV2 to TRBJ2-3; D is unresolved. Trimming removed 8 bases at V and 1 base at J, with 7 bases between. Germline assignment: CDR1 SNHLY and CDR2 FYNNEI. CDR3 length: 12 residues.

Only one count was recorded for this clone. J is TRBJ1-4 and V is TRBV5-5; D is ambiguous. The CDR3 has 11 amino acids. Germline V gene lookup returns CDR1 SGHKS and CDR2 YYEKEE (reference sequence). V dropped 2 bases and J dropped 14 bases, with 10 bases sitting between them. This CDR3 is CASSLDYALFF. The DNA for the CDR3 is TGTGCCAGCAGCTTAGACTATGCGCTGTTTTTT.

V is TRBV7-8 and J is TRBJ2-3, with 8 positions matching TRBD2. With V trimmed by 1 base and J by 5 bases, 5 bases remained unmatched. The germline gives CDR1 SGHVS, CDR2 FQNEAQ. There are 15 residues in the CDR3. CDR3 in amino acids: CASSLGSGGGDTQYF. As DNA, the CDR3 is TGTGCCAGCAGCTTAGGGTCGGGAGGGGGAGATACGCAGTATTTT.

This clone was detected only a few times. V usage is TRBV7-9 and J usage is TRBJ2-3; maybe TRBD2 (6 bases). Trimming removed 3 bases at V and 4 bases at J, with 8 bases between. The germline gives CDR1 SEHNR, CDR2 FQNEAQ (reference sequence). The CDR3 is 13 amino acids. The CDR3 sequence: CASSLEGSDTQYF. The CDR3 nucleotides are TGTGCCAGCAGCTTGGAGGGGTCAGATACGCAGTATTTT.

The CDR3, as DNA: TGCGCCAGCAGCCTGGGACTACCGGGCTACGAGCAGTACTTC. Protein: CASSLGLPGYEQYF. The chain has TRBV4-1 and TRBJ2-7; 7 bases are a match to TRBD2. The CDR3 extends over 14 amino acids. The germline CDR1 and CDR2 sequences are MGHRA and YSYEKL. The ends lost 4 bases at V and 3 bases at J; junction bases unmatched: 6.

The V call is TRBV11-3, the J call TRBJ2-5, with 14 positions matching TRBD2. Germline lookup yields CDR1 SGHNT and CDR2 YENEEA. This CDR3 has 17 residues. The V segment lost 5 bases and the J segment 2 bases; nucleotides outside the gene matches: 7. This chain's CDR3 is CASSAGLAGDYQETQYF. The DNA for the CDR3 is TGTGCCAGCAGCGCGGGACTAGCGGGAGACTATCAAGAGACCCAGTACTTC.

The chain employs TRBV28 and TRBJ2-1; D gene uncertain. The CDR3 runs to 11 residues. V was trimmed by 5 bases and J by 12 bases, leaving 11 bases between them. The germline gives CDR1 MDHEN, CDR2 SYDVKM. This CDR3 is CASSRLGAQFF. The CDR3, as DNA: TGTGCCAGCAGTCGATTAGGCGCGCAGTTCTTC.

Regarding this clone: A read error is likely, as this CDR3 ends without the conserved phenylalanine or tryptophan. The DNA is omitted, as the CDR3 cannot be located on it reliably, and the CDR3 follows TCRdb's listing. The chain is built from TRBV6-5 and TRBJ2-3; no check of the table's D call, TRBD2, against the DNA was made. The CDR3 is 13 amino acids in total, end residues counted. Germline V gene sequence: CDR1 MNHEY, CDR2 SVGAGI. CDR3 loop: CASSSRPGLAAYV.

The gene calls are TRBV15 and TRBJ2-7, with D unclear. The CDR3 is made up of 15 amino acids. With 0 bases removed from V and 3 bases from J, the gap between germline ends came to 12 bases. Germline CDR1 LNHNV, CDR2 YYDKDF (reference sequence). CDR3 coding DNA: TGTGCCACCAGCAGAGATCTGCGGCAGCACTACGAGCAGTACTTC. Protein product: CATSRDLRQHYEQYF. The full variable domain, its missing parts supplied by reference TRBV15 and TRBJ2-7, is DAMVIQNPRYQVTQFGKPVTLSCSQTLNHNVMYWYQQKSSQAPKLLFHYYDKDFNNEADTPDNFQSRRPNTSFCFLDIRSPGLGDTAMYLCATSRDLRQHYEQYFGPGTRLTVT.

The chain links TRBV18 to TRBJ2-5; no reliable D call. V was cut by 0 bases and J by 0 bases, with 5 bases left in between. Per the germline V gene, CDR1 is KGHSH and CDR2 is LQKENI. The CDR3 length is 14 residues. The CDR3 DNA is TGTGCCAGCTCACCACCTATGAACCAAGAGACCCAGTACTTC. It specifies CASSPPMNQETQYF.

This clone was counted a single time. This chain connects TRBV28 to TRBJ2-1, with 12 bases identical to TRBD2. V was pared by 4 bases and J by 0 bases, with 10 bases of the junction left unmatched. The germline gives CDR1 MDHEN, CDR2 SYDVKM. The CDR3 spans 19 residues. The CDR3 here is CASSSPIATSGGSYNEQFF. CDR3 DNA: TGTGCCAGCAGTTCCCCAATCGCGACTAGCGGGGGCTCCTACAATGAGCAGTTCTTC.

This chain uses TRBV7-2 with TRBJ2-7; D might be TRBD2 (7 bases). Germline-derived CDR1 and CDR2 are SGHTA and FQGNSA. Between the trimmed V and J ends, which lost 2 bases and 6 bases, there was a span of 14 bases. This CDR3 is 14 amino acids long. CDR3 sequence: CASSLYGGGGEQYF. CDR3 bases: TGTGCCAGCAGCTTATACGGGGGAGGGGGCGAGCAGTACTTC.

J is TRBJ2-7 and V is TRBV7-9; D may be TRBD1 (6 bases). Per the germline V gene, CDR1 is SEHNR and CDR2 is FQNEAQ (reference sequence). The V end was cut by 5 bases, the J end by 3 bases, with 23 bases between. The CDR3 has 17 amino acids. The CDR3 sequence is CASSQSSFDRLSYEQYF. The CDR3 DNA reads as TGTGCCAGCAGCCAATCATCCTTCGACAGGTTGAGCTACGAGCAGTACTTC.